The 5 T cell receptor beta chains given below trace back to one sample, sequenced in a study of cytomegalovirus exposure and HLA in healthy donors. PCR was performed using 60 Vbeta and 13 Jbeta primers. Repertoires were generated with immunoSEQ multiplex PCR, while TCRdb's copy carries only in-frame clones and drops some. The table shows more than 100,000 clones, with less than 80% occurring only once. Input material: PBMCs. The receptors stem from a man between 50 and 59 years old in good health and CMV-seropositive.

The chain has TRBV9 and TRBJ2-1; 11 bases agree with TRBD2. There are 18 residues in the CDR3. The germline V gene encodes CDR1 SGDLS and CDR2 YYNGEE. Trimming cost V 2 bases and J 0 bases; bases outside gene matches: 7. The CDR3 DNA is TGTGCCAGCAGCGTCGGGACTAGCGGAAGGAGCTCCTACAATGAGCAGTTCTTC. This gives the protein CASSVGTSGRSSYNEQFF.

The chain joins TRBV11-2 to TRBJ1-1; weak D call: TRBD1 (5 bases). The CDR3 loop spans 15 amino acids. Germline V gene sequence: CDR1 SGHAT, CDR2 FQNNGV. Deletions cut 0 bases from V and 4 bases from J, with 12 bases between. Here the CDR3 DNA reads TGTGCCAGCAGCTTAGACCCGGGGAGGGGCACTGAAGCTTTCTTT. This codes for CASSLDPGRGTEAFF.

The chain joins TRBV10-2 to TRBJ2-7; D may be TRBD2 (5 bases). Germline V CDR1 and CDR2: WSHSY, SAAADI. V was cut by 2 bases and J by 2 bases, with 13 bases left in between. The CDR3 covers 15 residues. The CDR3 region is CASSESGRVPYEQYF. In DNA, the CDR3 is TGCGCCAGCAGTGAGAGCGGTAGGGTCCCCTACGAGCAGTACTTC.

The chain uses TRBV18 and TRBJ2-3, with 11 bases lining up with TRBD2. Losses at the gene ends were 3 bases for V and 0 bases for J; bases not matched to a gene: 2. The CDR3 runs 16 residues. Per germline, CDR1 KGHSH and CDR2 LQKENI. This CDR3 reads CASSPGLAESTDTQYF. Here the CDR3 DNA reads TGTGCCAGCTCACCGGGACTAGCGGAAAGCACAGATACGCAGTATTTT.

V is TRBV9 and J is TRBJ1-3; no definite D call. Per the germline V gene, CDR1 is SGDLS and CDR2 is YYNGEE. V lost 2 bases to trimming and J lost 0 bases, with 9 bases between them. The CDR3 is made up of 15 amino acids. CDR3 bases: TGTGCCAGCAGCGTCGACGGGGACTCTGGAAACACCATATATTTT. It translates to CASSVDGDSGNTIYF.